This T cell receptor beta chain was sequenced for a study of glioma-infiltrating T cells after dendritic cell vaccination. This clone was seen a handful of times. Time point: after dendritic cell vaccination, including at tumor progression/relapse. The CDR3 is 14 amino acids. CDR1 and CDR2 (germline): GTSNPN, SVGIG (reference sequence). V was cut by 1 base and J by 2 bases, with 9 bases left in between. The data were produced by immunoSEQ multiplex PCR, yet TCRdb's version contains in-frame clones alone and is incomplete. The table has over 55,000 clones, about 86% seen once; the top ten hold around 16%.

Sample: blood, taken after dendritic cell vaccination. V and J are TRBV30 and TRBJ1-5, with D hard to call. The receptor was isolated from a human donor with glioblastoma. As DNA, the CDR3 is TGTGCCTGGAGTGGTGGGGAGGGCAATCAGCCCCAGCATTTT. Protein: CAWSGGEGNQPQHF.